Following are 20 T cell receptor beta chains from one sample sequenced in a study of T cell repertoires in cytomegalovirus infection. TCRdb recomputed calls from the reads with MiXCR, one row per CDR3 protein. Of about 450,000 distinct CDR3 sequences detected, roughly 30% appear once; the ten largest clones hold roughly an eighth. Sequencing used PBMCs. All receptors derive from a human donor in good health (CMV status not recorded). Some clones in this sample may be carry-over from other donors' samples.

On this clonotype itself: Germline and junction disagree at one end, which may indicate a read error. The chain has TRBV7-6 and TRBJ1-4; maybe TRBD1 (5 bases). This CDR3 has 15 amino acids. CDR1 and CDR2 (germline): SGHVS, FNYEAQ. The DNA for the CDR3 is TGTGCCCGCAGCGCATGGGGACGCTTAAATGAAAAACTGTTTTTT. Residues: CARSAWGRLNEKLFF. Drawing the rest from reference TRBV7-6 and TRBJ1-4, the complete variable domain is GAGVSQSPRYKVTKRGQDVALRCDPISGHVSLYWYRQALGQGPEFLTYFNYEAQQDKSGLPNDRFSAERPEGSISTLTIQRTEQRDSAMYRCARSAWGRLNEKLFFGSGTQLSVL.

The V call is TRBV5-1, the J call TRBJ2-7; D may correspond to TRBD1 or TRBD2 (5 bases each). CDR3 length: 14 amino acids. Trimming cost V 0 bases and J 3 bases, with 10 bases left between them. CDR1 SGHRS and CDR2 YFSETQ come from the germline V gene. CDR3 loop: CASSLAGPYYEQYF. The CDR3 nucleotides read TGCGCCAGCAGCTTGGCGGGGCCATACTACGAGCAGTACTTC.

V usage is TRBV5-5 and J usage is TRBJ2-1; 8 bases fit TRBD2. Trimming cost V 2 bases and J 0 bases; bases outside gene matches: 10. The CDR3 covers 18 residues. CDR1 SGHKS and CDR2 YYEKEE come from the germline V gene (reference sequence). As DNA, the CDR3 is TGTGCCAGCAGCTTTGTAAGCGGGGGCCCTAGCTCCTACAATGAGCAGTTCTTC. This encodes CASSFVSGGPSSYNEQFF.

This clonotype showed up just a few times. The chain carries TRBV7-8 and TRBJ1-2; the match to TRBD1 covers 7 bases. The CDR3 spans 16 residues. From germline, CDR1 is SGHVS and CDR2 FQNEAQ. The J segment lost 5 bases and the V segment lost 5 bases, leaving 14 bases of the junction unmatched. This CDR3 reads CASSPNARQGRYGYTF. CDR3 nucleotide sequence: TGTGCCAGCAGCCCTAATGCCCGACAGGGTCGGTATGGCTACACCTTC.

The J gene is TRBJ1-1, the V gene TRBV4-1, with 8 positions matching TRBD1. Germline V lookup: CDR1 MGHRA, CDR2 YSYEKL. This CDR3 contains 15 residues. V lost 1 base to trimming and J lost 2 bases; unmatched junction nucleotides: 3. The CDR3 DNA reads TGCGCCAGCAGCCAAGTCGGGACAGGTAACACTGAAGCTTTCTTT. Its translation: CASSQVGTGNTEAFF.

This clonotype has at least ten counts. V and J are TRBV7-6 and TRBJ1-5; 8 bases line up with TRBD1. CDR3 length equals 14 residues. Germline CDR1 and CDR2: SGHVS and FNYEAQ. The junction had 3 bases not matched to a gene; V was cut back by 1 base and J by 7 bases. This CDR3 reads CASSLGDRNQPQHF. The CDR3 DNA reads TGTGCCAGCAGCTTAGGGGACAGGAACCAGCCCCAGCATTTT. Looking up the rest from reference TRBV7-6 and TRBJ1-5 gives the full variable domain: GAGVSQSPRYKVTKRGQDVALRCDPISGHVSLYWYRQALGQGPEFLTYFNYEAQQDKSGLPNDRFSAERPEGSISTLTIQRTEQRDSAMYRCASSLGDRNQPQHFGDGTRLSIL.

This clonotype was detected a few times. V and J are TRBV4-3 and TRBJ1-6; a possible D gene is TRBD1 (6 bases). Trimming removed 5 bases from V and 5 bases from J, with 19 bases in between. CDR1 is LGHNA, CDR2 YSLEER, per germline. This CDR3 has 17 amino acids. CDR3 in amino acids: CASSRDARQGNNSPLHF. The CDR3 DNA reads as TGCGCCAGCAGCAGGGATGCGAGGCAGGGGAATAATTCACCCCTCCACTTT.

The V call is TRBV6-1, the J call TRBJ2-7, with 8 bases matching TRBD1. Germline loops: CDR1 MNHNS, CDR2 SASEGT. V trimming: 2 bases; J trimming: 0 bases; junction bases outside the gene matches: 3. This CDR3 is 15 amino acids long. The CDR3 bases are TGTGCCAGCAGTGAATGGGACAGGAGCTCCTACGAGCAGTACTTC. It translates to CASSEWDRSSYEQYF.

Notes on this clonotype: A much larger clonotype is one base distant, so this may be a read error. The V call is TRBV6-1, the J call TRBJ2-7; 8 nucleotides line up with TRBD1. The CDR3 loop spans 15 amino acids. Germline CDR1 reads MNHNS; CDR2 reads SASEGT. CDR3 nucleotide sequence: TGTGACAGCAGTGGGAGGACAGGGCGGACAGGCGAGCAGTACTTC. Residues: CDSSGRTGRTGEQYF.

This clonotype was seen many times. The chain uses TRBV7-2 and TRBJ2-7; D tentatively reads TRBD1 or TRBD2 (5 bases each). This CDR3 is built from 15 residues. The V gene's germline CDR1 is SGHTA and CDR2 FQGNSA. The ends were cut back, 2 bases at V and 2 bases at J, with 13 bases in the middle. CDR3: CASSLSGTETYEQYF. As DNA, the CDR3 is TGTGCCAGCAGCTTAAGTGGGACGGAAACCTACGAGCAGTACTTC.

This clonotype was detected only a few times. The CDR3 nucleotides are TGTGCCAGCAGCACGGACCAGGGAAACTATGGCTACACCTTC. It is translated as CASSTDQGNYGYTF. The chain is built from TRBV5-6 and TRBJ1-2; D possibly corresponds to TRBD1 (5 bases). Germline CDR1 SGHDT, CDR2 YYEEEE. There are 14 residues in the CDR3. The V end lost 4 bases, the J end lost 2 bases, and 12 bases lay between the germline ends.

This clonotype was seen a few times. The gene calls are TRBV7-9 and TRBJ2-1, with 11 bases aligning to TRBD2. This CDR3 comprises 20 residues. V trimming: 5 bases; J trimming: 7 bases; junction bases outside the gene matches: 22. Germline CDR1 is SEHNR and CDR2 is FQNEAQ (reference sequence). This chain's CDR3 is CASSPSPGTSGRIGVNEQFF. The CDR3 bases are TGTGCCAGCAGCCCGTCACCCGGGACTAGCGGAAGAATCGGGGTTAATGAGCAGTTCTTC.

The chain is built from TRBV28 and TRBJ2-4, with TRBD2 matching over 7 bases. This CDR3 has 15 residues. V gave up 6 bases and J gave up 1 base; unmatched junction bases: 6. CDR1 is MDHEN and CDR2 is SYDVKM in the germline V gene. The CDR3 region is CASSSGGGAKNIQYF. In DNA form, the CDR3 reads TGTGCCAGCAGCTCGGGGGGAGGTGCCAAAAACATTCAGTACTTC.

A note on this clonotype: Relative to the germline gene, one junction end is altered; a read error may explain this. The CDR3 is CASSMTEVADENLFF. DNA for the CDR3: TGTGCCAGCAGCATGACAGAGGTGGCCGATGAAAATCTGTTTTTT. The chain employs TRBV11-2 and TRBJ1-4; TRBD1 is a possible D gene (5 bases). Germline V gene lookup returns CDR1 SGHAT and CDR2 FQNNGV. The CDR3 consists of 15 residues. Filled out from reference TRBV11-2 and TRBJ1-4, the complete variable domain reads EAGVAQSPRYKIIEKRQSVAFWCNPISGHATLYWYQQILGQGPKLLIQFQNNGVVDDSQLPKDRFSAERLKGVDSTLKIQPAKLEDSAVYLCASSMTEVADENLFFGSGTQLSVL.

V usage is TRBV19 and J usage is TRBJ1-5; D call uncertain. Trimming pared 4 bases from V and 5 bases from J, leaving 15 bases between. Germline CDR1 and CDR2: LNHDA and SQIVND (reference sequence). The CDR3 runs to 15 residues. The CDR3 region is CASSTTGSRDQPQHF. The CDR3, as DNA: TGTGCCAGTAGTACAACGGGATCAAGGGATCAGCCCCAGCATTTT.

This sequence joins TRBV18 and TRBJ2-7; the match to TRBD2 covers 8 bases. This CDR3 region has 17 residues. With V trimmed by 1 base and J by 0 bases, 8 bases remained unmatched. Germline V gives CDR1 KGHSH, CDR2 LQKENI. The CDR3 DNA is TGTGCCAGCTCACCACGGGTCGGGGGGGCGAGCTCCTACGAGCAGTACTTC. As protein: CASSPRVGGASSYEQYF.

Comment on this clonotype: A single base separates this from a much larger clone, so it may be a read error. The rearrangement joins TRBV7-2 to TRBJ2-7; TRBD1 agrees at 7 bases. This CDR3 is built from 15 residues. V lost 4 bases and J lost 3; bases outside the gene matches: 9. The germline gives CDR1 SGHTA, CDR2 FQGNSA. DNA of the CDR3: TGTGCCAGCAGCTCAACCGGGACAGCGCTCTACGAGCAGTACTTC. Translating it yields CASSSTGTALYEQYF.

CDR3 region: CASKGQGPSTDTQYF. CDR3 DNA sequence: TGTGCCAGCAAGGGACAGGGCCCTAGCACAGATACGCAGTATTTT. This chain uses TRBV12-3 or TRBV12-4 with TRBJ2-3; 9 positions match TRBD1. The CDR3 extends over 15 amino acids. V dropped 7 bases and J dropped 0; count of bases not matched to a gene: 5.

This clonotype has a count of ten or more. The rearrangement uses TRBV12-3 or TRBV12-4 and TRBJ1-1; D perhaps matches TRBD1 (6 bases). Deletions cut 6 bases from V and 2 bases from J, with 13 bases between. The CDR3 length is 14 residues. The CDR3 DNA reads as TGTGCCAGCAGGAGGACAGACTTAAACACTGAAGCTTTCTTT. This sequence encodes CASRRTDLNTEAFF.

This clonotype was detected a few times. The gene calls are TRBV6-1 and TRBJ2-1; 16 bases line up with TRBD2. This CDR3 comprises 15 residues. Germline assignment: CDR1 MNHNS and CDR2 SASEGT. V shed 6 bases and J 10 bases; nucleotides not matched to a gene: 6. The CDR3 region is CASRPGLAGGREQFF. CDR3 in DNA: TGTGCCAGCAGGCCGGGACTAGCGGGGGGGCGAGAGCAGTTCTTC.